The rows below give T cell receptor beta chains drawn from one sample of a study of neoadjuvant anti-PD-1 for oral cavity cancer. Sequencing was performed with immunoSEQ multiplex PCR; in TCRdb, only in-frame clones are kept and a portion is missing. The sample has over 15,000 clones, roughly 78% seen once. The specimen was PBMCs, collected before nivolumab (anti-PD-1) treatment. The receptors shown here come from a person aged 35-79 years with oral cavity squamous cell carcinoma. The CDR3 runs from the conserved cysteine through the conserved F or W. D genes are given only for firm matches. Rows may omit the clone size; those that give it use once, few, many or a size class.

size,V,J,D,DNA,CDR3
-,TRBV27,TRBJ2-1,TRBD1,TGTGCCAGCAGCCAACCGGGACAGGGTAATGAGCAGTTCTTC,CASSQPGQGNEQFF
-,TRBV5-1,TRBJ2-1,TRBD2,TGCGCCAGCAGCTTAGTAGCGGGAGGGCCCTACAATGAGCAGTTCTTC,CASSLVAGGPYNEQFF
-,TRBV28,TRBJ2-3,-,TGTGCCAGCAGTAGGGCGGGATTCACAGATACGCAGTATTTT,CASSRAGFTDTQYF
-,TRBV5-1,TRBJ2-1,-,TGCGCCAGCAGTTGGGGGCCGGGACTTGCATACAATGAGCAGTTCTTC,CASSWGPGLAYNEQFF
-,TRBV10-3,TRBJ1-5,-,TGTGCCAGCGGATGGGGGTGGCATCAGCCCCAGCATTTT,CASGWGWHQPQHF
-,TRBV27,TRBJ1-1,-,TGTGCCAGCAGCGGAGGGTTATCCTATGAAGCTTTCTTT,CASSGGLSYEAFF
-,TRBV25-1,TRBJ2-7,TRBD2,TGTGCCAGCGGGGGAGGGACTAGCGGACCCTACGAGCAGTACTTC,CASGGGTSGPYEQYF
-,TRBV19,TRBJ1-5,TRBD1,TGTGCCAGTAGTACCCGGGACAGGGACGGGCAGCCCCAGCATTTT,CASSTRDRDGQPQHF
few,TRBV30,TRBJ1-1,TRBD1,TGTGCCTGGAGATCTTCGGACAGGGGGCCTTTGGCTTTCTTT,CAWRSSDRGPLAFF
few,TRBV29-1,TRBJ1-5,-,TGCAGCGTTCAAAACGGGGGCAATCAGCCCCAGCATTTT,CSVQNGGNQPQHF
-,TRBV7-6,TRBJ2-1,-,TGTGCCAGCAGCAACCCACAGGTGTCCTCCTACAATGAGCAGTTCTTC,CASSNPQVSSYNEQFF
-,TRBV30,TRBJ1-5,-,TGTGCCTGGAGTGGGGCCCCCAATCAGCCCCAGCATTTT,CAWSGAPNQPQHF
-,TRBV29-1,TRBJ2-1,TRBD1,TGCAGCTCCGGACAGGGTCACTACAATGAGCAGTTCTTC,CSSGQGHYNEQFF
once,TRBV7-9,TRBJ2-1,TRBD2,TGTGCCAGCAGCTCCGAAGGGACTAGCGTGTGGAAGCAGTTCTTC,CASSSEGTSVWKQFF
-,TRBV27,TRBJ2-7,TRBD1,TGTGCCAGCAGTTTTTTACAGGGGGCGACCGAGCAGTACTTC,CASSFLQGATEQYF
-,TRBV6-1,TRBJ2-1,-,TGTGCCAGCAGTGTCTCGAGCGCGGGAAGCTACAATGAGCAGTTCTTC,CASSVSSAGSYNEQFF
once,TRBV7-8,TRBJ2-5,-,TGTGCCAGCAGCTGGGGACTGCAAGAGACCCAGTACTTC,CASSWGLQETQYF
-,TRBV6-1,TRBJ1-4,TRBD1,TGTGCCAGCAGTCCCCGGACAGGGGGAGGGGAAAAACTGTTTTTT,CASSPRTGGGEKLFF
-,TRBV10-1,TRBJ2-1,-,TGCGCCAGCAGTGAGGATGGCATGGGGTACAATGAGCAGTTCTTC,CASSEDGMGYNEQFF
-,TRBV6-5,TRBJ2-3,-,TGTGCCAGCAGTTATCGGGGCACAGATACGCAGTATTTT,CASSYRGTDTQYF
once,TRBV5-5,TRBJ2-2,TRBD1,TGTGCCAGCAGCTTGACAGGGGCCGGGGAGCTGTTTTTT,CASSLTGAGELFF
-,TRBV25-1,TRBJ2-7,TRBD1,TGTGCCAGCAGTCTACAGGGGGCGAGTGAGCAGTACTTC,CASSLQGASEQYF
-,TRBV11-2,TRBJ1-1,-,TGTGCCAGCAGCGCGAGGGAGGGGACTGAAGCTTTCTTT,CASSAREGTEAFF
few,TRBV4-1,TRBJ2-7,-,TGCGCCAGCAGCCAAGATGGGCGCGGAGTAGGGACCTACGAGCAGTACTTC,CASSQDGRGVGTYEQYF
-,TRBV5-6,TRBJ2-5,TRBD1,TGTGCCAGCAGCTTGCCAGGGGGCGGTCAGGAAGAGACCCAGTACTTC,CASSLPGGGQEETQYF
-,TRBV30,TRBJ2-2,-,TGTGCCTGGAGTACACTGACAGCCGCCGGGGAGCTGTTTTTT,CAWSTLTAAGELFF
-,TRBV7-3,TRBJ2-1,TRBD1,TGTGCCAGCAGCTTAGGGACAGGGGGCTTCAATGAGCAGTTCTTC,CASSLGTGGFNEQFF
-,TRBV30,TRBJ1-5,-,TGTGCCTGGAGTAGGCCAGGGGCGAATCAGCCCCAGCATTTT,CAWSRPGANQPQHF
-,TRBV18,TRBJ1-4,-,TGTGCCAGCTCACCACGCCCGGACAGTTTAGATGAAAAACTGTTTTTT,CASSPRPDSLDEKLFF
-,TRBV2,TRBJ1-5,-,TGTGCCAGCAGTGGTTTGGACGGATACAATCAGCCCCAGCATTTT,CASSGLDGYNQPQHF
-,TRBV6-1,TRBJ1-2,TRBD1,TGTGCCAGCAGGCAACAGGGGGAAAGTGGCTACACCTTC,CASRQQGESGYTF
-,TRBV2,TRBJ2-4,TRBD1,TGTGCCAGCAGTGAAGGGACAGGAATCATTCAGTACTTC,CASSEGTGIIQYF
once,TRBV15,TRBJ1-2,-,TGTGCCACCAGCAGAGATCGTAAGCTGGGGGATGGCTACACCTTC,CATSRDRKLGDGYTF